This T cell receptor (beta chain) was retrieved from a study of T cell responses to AZD1222 COVID-19 vaccine. Study-wide results and limits: With two AZD1222 doses given, Spike-specific TCR breadth and depth both rose. Regions 160-218 and 743-854 held dominance among vaccine-associated CD4 TCRs, which spanned spike. Epitopes outside B.1.351 and B.1.1.7 mutated regions reportedly drew nearly half of spike TCRs. Donors were largely white British and mainly female; clonal diversity was possibly underestimated.

V lost 7 bases, J lost 0 bases, and 10 bases lay in between. The CDR3 has 14 residues. CDR1 and CDR2 (germline): LNHDA, SQIVND (reference sequence). In this sample, this clone turned up a few times. What it binds is not known. The table came from immunoSEQ multiplex PCR; TCRdb's copy has only in-frame clones and leaves some out. The data contain approximately 220,000 clones, 93% of them seen just once; the ten biggest clones take up approximately 1%. This chain uses TRBV19 with TRBJ1-3; unclear D gene. Sequencing used peripheral blood, obtained on day 0 of MenACWY control vaccination. The source of this sequence is an adult in good health. The CDR3 sequence is CASIMWSSGNTIYF. CDR3 coding DNA: TGTGCCAGTATTATGTGGAGCTCTGGAAACACCATATATTTT.